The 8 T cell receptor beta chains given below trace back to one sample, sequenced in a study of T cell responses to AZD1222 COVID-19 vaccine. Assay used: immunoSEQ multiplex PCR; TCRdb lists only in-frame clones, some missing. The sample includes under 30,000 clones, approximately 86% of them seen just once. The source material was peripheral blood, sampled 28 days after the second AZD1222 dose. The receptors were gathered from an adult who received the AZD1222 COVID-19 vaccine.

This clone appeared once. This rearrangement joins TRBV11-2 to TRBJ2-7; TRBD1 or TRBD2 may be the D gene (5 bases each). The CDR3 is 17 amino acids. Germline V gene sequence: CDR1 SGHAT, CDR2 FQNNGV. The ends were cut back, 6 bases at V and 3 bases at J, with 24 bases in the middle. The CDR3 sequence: CASRFSVGMGVLYEQYF. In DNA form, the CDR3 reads TGTGCCAGCAGATTTTCGGTTGGGATGGGGGTCCTCTACGAGCAGTACTTC.

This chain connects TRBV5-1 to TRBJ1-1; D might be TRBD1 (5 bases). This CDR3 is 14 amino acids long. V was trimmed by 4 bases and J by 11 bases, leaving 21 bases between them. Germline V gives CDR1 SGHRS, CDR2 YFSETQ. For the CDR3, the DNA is TGCGCCAGCAGCCAACTCGATGGGGGATCAGGGGCTTTCTTT. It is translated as CASSQLDGGSGAFF.

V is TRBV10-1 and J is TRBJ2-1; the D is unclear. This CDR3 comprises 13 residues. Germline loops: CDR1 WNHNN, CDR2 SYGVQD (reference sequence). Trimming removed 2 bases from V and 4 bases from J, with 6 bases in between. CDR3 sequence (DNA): TGCGCCAGCAGTGAGGAACAGTACAATGAGCAGTTCTTC. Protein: CASSEEQYNEQFF.

CDR3 in DNA: TGTGCCACCAGTAAGGACACCGGGACCGGGGAGCTGTTTTTT. Its protein is CATSKDTGTGELFF. The chain couples TRBV24-1 to TRBJ2-2; D perhaps matches TRBD1 (5 bases). CDR1 and CDR2 (germline): KGHDR, SFDVKD. The CDR3 has 14 residues. Trimming removed 6 bases at V and 5 bases at J, with 12 bases between.

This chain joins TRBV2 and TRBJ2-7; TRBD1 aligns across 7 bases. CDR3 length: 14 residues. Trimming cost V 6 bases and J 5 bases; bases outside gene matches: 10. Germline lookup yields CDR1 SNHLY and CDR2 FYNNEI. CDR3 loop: CASSPSGGVHEQYF. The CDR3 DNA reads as TGTGCCAGCAGCCCCTCAGGGGGAGTCCACGAGCAGTACTTC. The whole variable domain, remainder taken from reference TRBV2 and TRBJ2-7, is EPEVTQTPSHQVTQMGQEVILRCVPISNHLYFYWYRQILGQKVEFLVSFYNNEISEKSEIFDDQFSVERPDGSNFTLKIRSTKLEDSAMYFCASSPSGGVHEQYFGPGTRLTVT.

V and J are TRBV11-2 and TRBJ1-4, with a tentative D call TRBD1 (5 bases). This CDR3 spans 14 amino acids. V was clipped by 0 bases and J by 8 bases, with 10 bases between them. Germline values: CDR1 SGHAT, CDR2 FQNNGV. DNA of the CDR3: TGTGCCAGCAGCTTAGACCCCGGGACGGAAAAACTGTTTTTT. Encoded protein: CASSLDPGTEKLFF.

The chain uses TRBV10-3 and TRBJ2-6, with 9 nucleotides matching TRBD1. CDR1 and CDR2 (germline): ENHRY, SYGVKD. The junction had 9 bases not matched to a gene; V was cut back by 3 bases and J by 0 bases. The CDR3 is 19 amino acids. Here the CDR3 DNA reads TGTGCCATCAGTGAATACGCTAAGACAGGGGGCTCTGGGGCCAACGTCCTGACTTTC. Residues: CAISEYAKTGGSGANVLTF.

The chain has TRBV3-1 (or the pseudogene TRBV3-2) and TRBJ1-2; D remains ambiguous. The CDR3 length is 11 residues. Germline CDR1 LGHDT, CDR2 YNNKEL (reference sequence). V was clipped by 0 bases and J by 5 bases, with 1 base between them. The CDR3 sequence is CASSQDYGYTF. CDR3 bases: TGTGCCAGCAGCCAAGATTATGGCTACACCTTC.